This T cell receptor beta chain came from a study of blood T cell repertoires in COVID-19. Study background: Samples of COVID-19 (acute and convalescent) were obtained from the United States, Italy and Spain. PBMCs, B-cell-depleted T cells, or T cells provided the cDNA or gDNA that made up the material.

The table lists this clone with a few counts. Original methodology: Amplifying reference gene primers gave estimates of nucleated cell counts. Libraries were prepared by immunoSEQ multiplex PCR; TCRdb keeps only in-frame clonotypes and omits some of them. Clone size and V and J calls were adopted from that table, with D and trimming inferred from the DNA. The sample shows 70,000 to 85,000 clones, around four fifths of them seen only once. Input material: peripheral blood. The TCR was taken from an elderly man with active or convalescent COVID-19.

The CDR3 is CSVGGLASSSYNEQFF. CDR3 nucleotide sequence: TGCAGCGTCGGAGGACTAGCTTCTAGCTCCTACAATGAGCAGTTCTTC. This rearrangement joins TRBV29-1 to TRBJ2-1; TRBD2 matches 8 bases. Germline V gene lookup returns CDR1 SQVTM and CDR2 ANQGSEA. V trimming: 6 bases; J trimming: 0 bases; junction bases outside the gene matches: 10. The CDR3 spans 16 residues.